The entry below gives a single TCR beta chain sequence along with its context. Its specificity is not known. V lost 2 bases and J 3 bases, leaving 7 bases between the germline ends. The CDR3 has 13 amino acids. Germline-derived CDR1 and CDR2 are SGDLS and YYNGEE. The sample's treatment: some 20 received Ad26.COV2.S at low or high dose, single or two shots; 5 received placebo; per-sample allocation not given. Samples analyzed were those drawn on day 63 after the first vaccine or placebo injection. Sequenced by immunoSEQ multiplex PCR; TCRdb stores in-frame clones only, minus some. The sample has hundreds of thousands of clones; approximately 87% are singletons. These data are taken from a study of Ad26.COV2.S vaccination and SARS-CoV-2 variants. Findings of the study overall: After vaccination, substantial breadth of spike-specific CD8+ and CD4+ responses was reported. Placebo recipients had lower spike-specific TCR breadth than vaccine recipients. The TCR-based breadth and depth measures might underestimate overall T cell responses.

The receptor was isolated from a person between 18 and 65 years old who received the Ad26.COV2.S COVID-19 vaccine or a placebo. This chain links TRBV9 with TRBJ2-3; D perhaps matches TRBD2 (6 bases). The material sequenced was peripheral blood, taken in a trial of Ad26.COV2.S vaccine versus placebo. As DNA, the CDR3 is TGTGCCAGCAGCGTGAGCGGGACAGATACGCAGTATTTT. It yields the protein CASSVSGTDTQYF.